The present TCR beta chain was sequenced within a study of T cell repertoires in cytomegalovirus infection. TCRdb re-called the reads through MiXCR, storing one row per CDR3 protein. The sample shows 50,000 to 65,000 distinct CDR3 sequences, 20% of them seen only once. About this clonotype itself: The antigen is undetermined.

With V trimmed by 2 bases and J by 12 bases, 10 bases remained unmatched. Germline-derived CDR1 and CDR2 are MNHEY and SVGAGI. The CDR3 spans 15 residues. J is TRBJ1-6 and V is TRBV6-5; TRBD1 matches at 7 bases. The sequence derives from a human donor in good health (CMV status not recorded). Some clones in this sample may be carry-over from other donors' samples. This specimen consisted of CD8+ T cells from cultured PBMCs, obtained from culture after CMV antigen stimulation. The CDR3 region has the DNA TGTGCCAGCAGTTACGAACAGGGGACTTCTGAACCCCTCCACTTT. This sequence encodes CASSYEQGTSEPLHF.